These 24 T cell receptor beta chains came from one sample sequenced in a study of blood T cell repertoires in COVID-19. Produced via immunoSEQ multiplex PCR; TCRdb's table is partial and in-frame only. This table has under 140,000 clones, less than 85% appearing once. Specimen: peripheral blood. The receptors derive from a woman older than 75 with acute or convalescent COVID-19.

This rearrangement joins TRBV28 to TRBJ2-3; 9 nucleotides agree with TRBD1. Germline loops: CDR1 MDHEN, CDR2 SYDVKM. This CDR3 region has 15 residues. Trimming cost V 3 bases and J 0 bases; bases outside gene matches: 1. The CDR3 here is CASSLGTGSTDTQYF. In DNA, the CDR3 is TGTGCCAGCAGTTTGGGGACAGGGAGCACAGATACGCAGTATTTT.

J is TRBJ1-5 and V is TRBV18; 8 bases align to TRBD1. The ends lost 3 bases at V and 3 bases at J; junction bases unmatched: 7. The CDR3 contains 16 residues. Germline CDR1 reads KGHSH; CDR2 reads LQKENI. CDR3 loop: CASSPRTGTTNQPQHF. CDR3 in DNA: TGTGCCAGCTCACCCCGGACAGGGACGACCAATCAGCCCCAGCATTTT.

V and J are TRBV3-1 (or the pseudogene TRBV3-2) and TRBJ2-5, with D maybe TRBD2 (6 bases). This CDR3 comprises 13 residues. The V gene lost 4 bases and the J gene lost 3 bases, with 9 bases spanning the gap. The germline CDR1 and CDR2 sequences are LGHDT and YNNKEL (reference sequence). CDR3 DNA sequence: TGTGCCAGCAGCCCTAGCGCCGAAGAGACCCAGTACTTC. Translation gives CASSPSAEETQYF.

CDR3 nucleotide sequence: TGTGCCAGCAGCTTCGGCGGGAGCATCACCGGGGAGCTGTTTTTT. Encoded protein: CASSFGGSITGELFF. This chain links TRBV7-6 with TRBJ2-2, with 7 positions matching TRBD2. The CDR3 is made up of 15 amino acids. Germline V CDR1 and CDR2: SGHVS, FNYEAQ. V shed 3 bases and J 4 bases; nucleotides not matched to a gene: 5.

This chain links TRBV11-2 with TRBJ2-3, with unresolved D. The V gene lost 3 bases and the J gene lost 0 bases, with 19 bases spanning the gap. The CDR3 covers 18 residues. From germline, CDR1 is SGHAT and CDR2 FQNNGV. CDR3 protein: CASSFLPPTTLSTDTQYF. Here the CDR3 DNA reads TGTGCCAGCAGCTTCCTACCCCCGACAACACTTAGCACAGATACGCAGTATTTT.

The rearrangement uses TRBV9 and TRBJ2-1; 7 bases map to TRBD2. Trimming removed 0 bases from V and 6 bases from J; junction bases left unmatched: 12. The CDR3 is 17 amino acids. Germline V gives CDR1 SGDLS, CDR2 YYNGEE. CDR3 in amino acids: CASSVAPLAAMVNEQFF. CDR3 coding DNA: TGTGCCAGCAGCGTAGCCCCCCTAGCGGCAATGGTCAATGAGCAGTTCTTC.

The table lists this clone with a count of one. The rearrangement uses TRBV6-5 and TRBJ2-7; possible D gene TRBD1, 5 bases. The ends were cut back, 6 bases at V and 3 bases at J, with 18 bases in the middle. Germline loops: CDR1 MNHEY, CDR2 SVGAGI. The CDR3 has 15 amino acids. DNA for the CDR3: TGTGCCAGCAGAGGGGCAGTGGCGGCTTTCTACGAGCAGTACTTC. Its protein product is CASRGAVAAFYEQYF.

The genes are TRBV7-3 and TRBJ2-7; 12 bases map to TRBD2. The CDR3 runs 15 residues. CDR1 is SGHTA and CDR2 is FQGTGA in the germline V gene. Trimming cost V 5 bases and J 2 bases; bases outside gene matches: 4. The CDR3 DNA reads TGTGCCAGCAGCCCGGGACTAGCGGGCCCCTACGAGCAGTACTTC. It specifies CASSPGLAGPYEQYF.

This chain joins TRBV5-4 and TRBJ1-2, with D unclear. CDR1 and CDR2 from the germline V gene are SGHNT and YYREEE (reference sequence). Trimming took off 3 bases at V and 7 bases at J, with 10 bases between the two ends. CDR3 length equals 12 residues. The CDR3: CASSYTSGGYTF. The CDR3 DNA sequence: TGTGCCAGCAGCTACACATCAGGTGGCTACACCTTC.

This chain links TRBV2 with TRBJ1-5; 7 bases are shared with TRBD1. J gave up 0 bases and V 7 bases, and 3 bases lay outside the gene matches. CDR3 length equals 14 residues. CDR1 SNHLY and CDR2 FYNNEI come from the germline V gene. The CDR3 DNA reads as TGTGCCAGCACGGGACAGATTAGCAATCAGCCCCAGCATTTT. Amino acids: CASTGQISNQPQHF.

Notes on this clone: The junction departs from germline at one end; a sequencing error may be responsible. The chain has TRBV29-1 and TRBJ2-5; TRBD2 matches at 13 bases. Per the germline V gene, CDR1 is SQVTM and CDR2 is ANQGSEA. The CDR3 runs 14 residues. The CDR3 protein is CSVSGTSGEESQYF. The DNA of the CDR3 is TGCAGCGTTTCGGGGACTAGCGGGGAAGAGAGCCAGTACTTC.

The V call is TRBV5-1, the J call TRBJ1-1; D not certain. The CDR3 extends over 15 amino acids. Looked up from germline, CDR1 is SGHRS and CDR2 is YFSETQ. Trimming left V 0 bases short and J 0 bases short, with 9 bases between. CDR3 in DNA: TGCGCCAGCAGCTTGGAGTCGGGAGTGAACACTGAAGCTTTCTTT. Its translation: CASSLESGVNTEAFF.

The CDR3 sequence: CASSIAGGPLAEQFF. CDR3 nucleotides: TGTGCCAGTAGTATAGCGGGGGGGCCTTTGGCTGAGCAGTTCTTC. This rearrangement joins TRBV19 to TRBJ2-1; 8 bases are a match to TRBD2. Per germline, CDR1 LNHDA and CDR2 SQIVND (reference sequence). This CDR3 comprises 15 residues. The trim removed 1 base at V and 9 bases at J, leaving 8 bases unmatched. Variable domain in full (rest from reference TRBV19 and TRBJ2-1): DGGITQSPKYLFRKEGQNVTLSCEQNLNHDAMYWYRQDPGQGLRLIYYSQIVNDFQKGDIAEGYSVSREKKESFPLTVTSAQKNPTAFYLCASSIAGGPLAEQFFGPGTRLTVL.

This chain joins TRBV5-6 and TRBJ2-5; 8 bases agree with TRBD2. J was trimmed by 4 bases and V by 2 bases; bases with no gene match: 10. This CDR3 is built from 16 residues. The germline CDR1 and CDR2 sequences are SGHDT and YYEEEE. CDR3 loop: CASSFMREEGRETQYF. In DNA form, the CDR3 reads TGTGCCAGCAGCTTCATGCGGGAGGAGGGTCGAGAGACCCAGTACTTC.

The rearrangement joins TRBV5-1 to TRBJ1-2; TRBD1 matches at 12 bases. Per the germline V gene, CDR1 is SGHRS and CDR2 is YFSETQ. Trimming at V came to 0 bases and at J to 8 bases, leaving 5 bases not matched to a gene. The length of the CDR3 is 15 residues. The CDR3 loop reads CASSLEGQGARGYTF. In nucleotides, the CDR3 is TGCGCCAGCAGCTTGGAGGGACAGGGGGCGAGAGGCTACACCTTC.

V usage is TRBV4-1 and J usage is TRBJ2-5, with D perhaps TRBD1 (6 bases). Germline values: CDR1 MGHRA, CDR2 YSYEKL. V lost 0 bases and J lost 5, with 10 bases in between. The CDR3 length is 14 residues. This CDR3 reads CASSQEGGFETQYF. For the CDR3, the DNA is TGCGCCAGCAGCCAAGAAGGGGGATTCGAGACCCAGTACTTC.

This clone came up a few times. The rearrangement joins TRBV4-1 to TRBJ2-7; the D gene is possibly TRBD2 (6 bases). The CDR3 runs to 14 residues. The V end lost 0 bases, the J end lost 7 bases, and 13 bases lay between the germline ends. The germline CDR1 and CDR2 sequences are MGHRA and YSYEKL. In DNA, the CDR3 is TGCGCCAGCAGCCAAGAGCGGGGATGGGGAGAGCAGTACTTC. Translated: CASSQERGWGEQYF.

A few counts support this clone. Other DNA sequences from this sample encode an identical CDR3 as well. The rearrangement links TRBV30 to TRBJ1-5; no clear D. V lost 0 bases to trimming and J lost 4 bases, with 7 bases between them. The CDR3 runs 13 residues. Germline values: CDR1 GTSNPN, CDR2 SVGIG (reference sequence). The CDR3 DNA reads TGTGCCTGGAGTGTACGGTCAAATCAGCCCCAGCATTTT. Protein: CAWSVRSNQPQHF. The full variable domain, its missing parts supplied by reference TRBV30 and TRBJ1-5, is SQTIHQWPATLVQPVGSPLSLECTVEGTSNPNLYWYRQAAGRGLQLLFYSVGIGQISSEVPQNLSASRPQDRQFILSSKKLLLSDSGFYLCAWSVRSNQPQHFGDGTRLSIL.

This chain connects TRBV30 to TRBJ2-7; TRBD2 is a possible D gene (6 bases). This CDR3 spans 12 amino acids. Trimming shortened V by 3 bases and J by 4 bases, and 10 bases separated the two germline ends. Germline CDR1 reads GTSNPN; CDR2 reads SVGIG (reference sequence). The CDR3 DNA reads TGTGCCTGGAGAGGTGGGGGGTACGAGCAGTACTTC. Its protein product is CAWRGGGYEQYF.

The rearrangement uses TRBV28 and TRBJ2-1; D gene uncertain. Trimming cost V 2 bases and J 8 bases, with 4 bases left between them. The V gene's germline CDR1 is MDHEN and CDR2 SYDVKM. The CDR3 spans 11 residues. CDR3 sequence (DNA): TGTGCCAGCAGTTTACTCGATGAGCAGTTCTTC. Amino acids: CASSLLDEQFF.

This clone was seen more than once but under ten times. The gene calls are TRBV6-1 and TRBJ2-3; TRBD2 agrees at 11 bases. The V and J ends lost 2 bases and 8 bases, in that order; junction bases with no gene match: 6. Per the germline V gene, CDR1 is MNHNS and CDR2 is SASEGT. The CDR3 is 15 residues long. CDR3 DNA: TGTGCCAGCAGTGAACAACTAGCGGGGGAAAGTACGCAGTATTTT. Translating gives CASSEQLAGESTQYF.

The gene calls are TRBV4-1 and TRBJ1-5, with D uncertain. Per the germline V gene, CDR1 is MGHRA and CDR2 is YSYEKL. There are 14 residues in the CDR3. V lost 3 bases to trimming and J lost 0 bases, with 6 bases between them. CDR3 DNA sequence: TGCGCCAGCAGCCAGGCGGCTAGCAATCAGCCCCAGCATTTT. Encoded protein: CASSQAASNQPQHF.

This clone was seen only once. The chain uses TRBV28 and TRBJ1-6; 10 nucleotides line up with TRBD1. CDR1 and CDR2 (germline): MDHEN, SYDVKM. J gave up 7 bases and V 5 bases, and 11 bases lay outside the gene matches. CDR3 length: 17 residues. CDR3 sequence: CASSNDPRTGGNSPLHF. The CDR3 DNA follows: TGTGCCAGCAGTAACGACCCCCGGACAGGGGGAAATTCACCCCTCCACTTT.

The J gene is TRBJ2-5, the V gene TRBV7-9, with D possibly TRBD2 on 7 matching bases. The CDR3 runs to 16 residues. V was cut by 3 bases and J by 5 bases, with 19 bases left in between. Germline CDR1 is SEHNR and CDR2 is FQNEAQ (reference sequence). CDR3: CASSLFWGGPRETQYF. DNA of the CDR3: TGTGCCAGCAGCTTGTTTTGGGGGGGCCCTCGGGAGACCCAGTACTTC.